The 13 T cell receptor beta chains reported below all come from one sample, sequenced in a study of blood T cell repertoires in COVID-19. This table comes from immunoSEQ multiplex PCR, and its TCRdb copy is limited to in-frame clones, with some not included. The table shows about 200,000 clones, with nearly 90% occurring only once. Sequencing was carried out using PBMCs or T cells enriched from blood (not recorded which). The source is a woman aged 30 to 39 with acute COVID-19.

The chain is built from TRBV10-3 and TRBJ2-2; TRBD1 might be the D (6 bases). CDR3 length equals 13 residues. Deletions cut 4 bases from V and 7 bases from J, with 10 bases between. Germline V gene data show CDR1 as ENHRY and CDR2 as SYGVKD. In DNA form, the CDR3 reads TGTGCCATCAGTGGCCTAGGGGGCGGGGAGCTGTTTTTT. Translated: CAISGLGGGELFF.

The chain combines TRBV7-2 with TRBJ1-4, with 9 bases identical to TRBD1. After removal of 3 bases from V and 3 bases from J, the junction contained 2 bases not matched to a gene. The CDR3 is made up of 15 amino acids. Germline CDR1 reads SGHTA; CDR2 reads FQGNSA. This CDR3 reads CASSFDRGSNEKLFF. The CDR3 coding sequence is TGTGCCAGCAGCTTCGACAGGGGGTCTAATGAAAAACTGTTTTTT.

This clone was counted a few times. This chain links TRBV19 with TRBJ1-4; tentative D call: TRBD1 (5 bases). Trimming took 0 bases from V and 0 from J, leaving 11 bases between them. From germline, CDR1 is LNHDA and CDR2 SQIVND (reference sequence). This CDR3 region has 17 residues. The CDR3 loop reads CASSIDRTRATNEKLFF. In nucleotides, the CDR3 is TGTGCCAGTAGTATAGATCGCACCAGGGCAACTAATGAAAAACTGTTTTTT.

This chain links TRBV7-2 with TRBJ2-1, with 13 bases matching TRBD2. V shed 3 bases, J shed 0 bases, and the junction held 5 bases outside the gene matches. The CDR3 extends over 18 amino acids. CDR1 is SGHTA and CDR2 is FQGNSA in the germline V gene. CDR3 nucleotides: TGTGCCAGCAGCTTCGGACTAGCGGGGGTCCGCTCCTACAATGAGCAGTTCTTC. Encoded protein: CASSFGLAGVRSYNEQFF.

DNA of the CDR3: TGTGCCAGCAGCCCACCGCACTGGTACCAAGAGACCCAGTACTTC. It is translated as CASSPPHWYQETQYF. This chain links TRBV11-2 with TRBJ2-5; D remains unclear. V was shortened by 5 bases and J by 0 bases, with 13 bases between the two germline ends. The CDR3 totals 15 residues. Germline CDR1 reads SGHAT; CDR2 reads FQNNGV.

The rearrangement uses TRBV10-3 and TRBJ2-3; D gene uncertain. V lost 9 bases and J 0 bases, leaving 28 bases between the germline ends. Germline lookup yields CDR1 ENHRY and CDR2 SYGVKD. The length of the CDR3 is 19 residues. CDR3 region: CAISPSRFKQKTSTDTQYF. DNA for the CDR3: TGTGCCATTTCCCCGTCGCGATTTAAACAGAAAACTAGCACAGATACGCAGTATTTT.

This clone was seen a single time. The gene calls are TRBV7-6 and TRBJ2-7; tentative D call: TRBD2 (5 bases). CDR1 is SGHVS, CDR2 FNYEAQ, per germline. CDR3 length equals 12 residues. V gave up 10 bases and J gave up 2 bases, with 12 bases separating them. CDR3 bases: TGTGCCACCTCCCGGGGTACCTACGAGCAGTACTTC. This codes for CATSRGTYEQYF. Supplemented by reference TRBV7-6 and TRBJ2-7, the full variable domain reads GAGVSQSPRYKVTKRGQDVALRCDPISGHVSLYWYRQALGQGPEFLTYFNYEAQQDKSGLPNDRFSAERPEGSISTLTIQRTEQRDSAMYRCATSRGTYEQYFGPGTRLTVT.

V is TRBV12-3 or TRBV12-4 and J is TRBJ1-1, with 12 bases aligning to TRBD1. The CDR3 consists of 13 residues. With V trimmed by 9 bases and J by 6 bases, 5 bases remained unmatched. Written as DNA, the CDR3 is TGTGCCAGTCGGGACAGGGGGCCGTCTGAAGCTTTCTTT. Residues: CASRDRGPSEAFF.

This chain links TRBV6-6 with TRBJ1-5; D might be TRBD1 (5 bases). The germline V and J ends were trimmed by 8 bases and 1 base, with 18 bases remaining between them. The CDR3 covers 16 residues. From germline, CDR1 is MNHNY and CDR2 SVGAGI (reference sequence). The CDR3 loop reads CASGVGAGMSNQPQHF. In DNA, the CDR3 is TGTGCCAGCGGGGTAGGGGCTGGCATGAGCAATCAGCCCCAGCATTTT.

The chain combines TRBV7-2 with TRBJ2-1, with TRBD2 matching 11 bases. Germline lookup yields CDR1 SGHTA and CDR2 FQGNSA. V lost 5 bases to trimming and J lost 8 bases; unmatched junction nucleotides: 8. The CDR3 is 15 residues long. In DNA form, the CDR3 reads TGTGCCAGCAGCCAACTAGCGGGGGACTTCTATGAGCAGTTCTTC. Its protein product is CASSQLAGDFYEQFF. The whole variable domain, remainder taken from reference TRBV7-2 and TRBJ2-1, is GAGVSQSPSNKVTEKGKDVELRCDPISGHTALYWYRQSLGQGLEFLIYFQGNSAPDKSGLPSDRFSAERTGGSVSTLTIQRTQQEDSAVYLCASSQLAGDFYEQFFGPGTRLTVL.

The rearrangement uses TRBV30 and TRBJ2-5; 9 bases are a match to TRBD2. V lost 0 bases, J lost 2 bases, and 4 bases stayed unmatched. In germline, CDR1 is GTSNPN, CDR2 SVGIG (reference sequence). The CDR3 has 15 residues. The CDR3 spells CAWSVLAGGQETQYF. DNA for the CDR3: TGTGCCTGGAGTGTACTAGCGGGCGGGCAAGAGACCCAGTACTTC. Looking up the rest from reference TRBV30 and TRBJ2-5 gives the full variable domain: SQTIHQWPATLVQPVGSPLSLECTVEGTSNPNLYWYRQAAGRGLQLLFYSVGIGQISSEVPQNLSASRPQDRQFILSSKKLLLSDSGFYLCAWSVLAGGQETQYFGPGTRLLVL.

This chain joins TRBV5-4 and TRBJ1-6; unclear D gene. Germline values: CDR1 SGHNT, CDR2 YYREEE (reference sequence). The CDR3 totals 16 residues. V lost 10 bases to trimming and J lost 0 bases, with 17 bases between them. CDR3 sequence reads: CAAGRESRSYNSPLHF. CDR3 bases: TGTGCCGCCGGGCGGGAGTCCCGCTCCTATAATTCACCCCTCCACTTT. The whole variable domain, remainder taken from reference TRBV5-4 and TRBJ1-6, is ETGVTQSPTHLIKTRGQQVTLRCSSQSGHNTVSWYQQALGQGPQFIFQYYREEENGRGNFPPRFSGLQFPNYSSELNVNALELDDSALYLCAAGRESRSYNSPLHFGNGTRLTVT.

CDR3 protein: CASSLALRRGTQETQYF. Here the CDR3 DNA reads TGTGCCAGCAGCTTAGCGCTGCGTCGGGGGACGCAAGAGACCCAGTACTTC. The gene calls are TRBV7-6 and TRBJ2-5; D is possibly TRBD2 (6 bases). The CDR3 loop spans 17 amino acids. The V gene lost 0 bases and the J gene lost 2 bases, with 16 bases spanning the gap. CDR1 and CDR2 from the germline V gene are SGHVS and FNYEAQ.